The source of this TCR beta chain is a study of blood T cell repertoires in COVID-19. The CDR3 has 14 amino acids. CDR1 and CDR2 (germline): SGHDT, YYEEEE. The germline V and J ends were trimmed by 2 bases and 0 bases, with 6 bases remaining between them. The protocol was immunoSEQ multiplex PCR, while the TCRdb copy is restricted to in-frame clones and leaves out a portion. The table has under 250,000 clones, 83% seen once. The source is a woman in her sixties or seventies with active or convalescent COVID-19. The V and J genes are TRBV5-6 and TRBJ2-1; no reliable D call. The sequencing sample was made of peripheral blood. The chain's CDR3 is CASSFTGSYNEQFF. As DNA, the CDR3 is TGTGCCAGCAGCTTCACGGGCTCCTACAATGAGCAGTTCTTC.